The next 17 T cell receptor beta chains were all read from a single sample in a study of neurological immune-mediated disorders. A single record per CDR3 protein comes from TCRdb applying MiXCR to the 5' RACE reads. Found here are over 65,000 distinct CDR3 sequences, 2.5% to 3% of them singletons; the top ten hold roughly 1.2%. The sequenced sample consisted of PBMCs. Receptors originate from a young woman with multiple sclerosis.

This clonotype was recorded at least ten times. The gene calls are TRBV20-1 and TRBJ2-1; no reliable D call. Trimming stripped 1 base from V and 12 bases from J, with 13 bases between. This CDR3 has 12 residues. Per germline, CDR1 DFQATT and CDR2 SNEGSKA (reference sequence). The CDR3 region is CSARGPALGQFF. CDR3 sequence (DNA): TGCAGTGCTAGAGGACCAGCTCTCGGGCAGTTCTTC.

This clonotype was seen repeatedly, ten times or more. J is TRBJ1-1 and V is TRBV5-1; D might be TRBD1 (5 bases). V was clipped by 5 bases and J by 3 bases, with 11 bases between them. The germline V gene has CDR1 SGHRS and CDR2 YFSETQ. The CDR3 length is 13 residues. DNA of the CDR3: TGCGCCAGCAGGTACCGGGGGGACACTGAAGCTTTCTTT. Its protein is CASRYRGDTEAFF.

The table lists this clonotype with many counts. This chain connects TRBV6-6 to TRBJ2-7, with TRBD2 matching 7 bases. V was pared by 5 bases and J by 6 bases, with 10 bases of the junction left unmatched. Looked up from germline, CDR1 is MNHNY and CDR2 is SVGAGI (reference sequence). The CDR3 runs to 14 residues. CDR3 DNA: TGTGCCAGCAGTGCGGGAGCATCGGGTCTCGAGCAGTACTTC. It specifies CASSAGASGLEQYF.

In this sample, this clonotype turned up many times. V and J are TRBV7-2 and TRBJ1-5; D uncertain. The V end was cut by 1 base, the J end by 8 bases, with 9 bases between. This CDR3 comprises 13 residues. CDR1 and CDR2 (germline): SGHTA, FQGNSA. This chain's CDR3 is CASSLGRVEPQHF. The CDR3 bases are TGTGCCAGCAGCTTAGGGCGAGTAGAGCCCCAGCATTTT. Based on the CDR3 plus reference TRBV7-2 and TRBJ1-5, the full variable domain is GAGVSQSPSNKVTEKGKDVELRCDPISGHTALYWYRQSLGQGLEFLIYFQGNSAPDKSGLPSDRFSAERTGGSVSTLTIQRTQQEDSAVYLCASSLGRVEPQHFGDGTRLSIL.

This clonotype was recorded at least ten times. This chain links TRBV24-1 with TRBJ2-1; TRBD2 agrees at 14 bases. Unmatched junction bases numbered 6, after V lost 10 bases and J lost 5 bases. The CDR3 extends over 15 amino acids. In germline, CDR1 is KGHDR, CDR2 SFDVKD. The CDR3, as DNA: TGTGCCACAGGGGGACTAGCGGGAGAGCACAATGAGCAGTTCTTC. Encoded protein: CATGGLAGEHNEQFF.

This clonotype was seen ten or more times. The chain recombines TRBV7-2 with TRBJ2-1, with 8 bases fitting TRBD1. Germline loops: CDR1 SGHTA, CDR2 FQGNSA. This CDR3 has 11 amino acids. V dropped 5 bases and J dropped 13; count of bases not matched to a gene: 4. CDR3 nucleotide sequence: TGTGCCAGCAGCCAAGGACAGGGTCAGTTCTTC. It yields the protein CASSQGQGQFF.

This clonotype was counted many times. This chain connects TRBV16 to TRBJ2-1; D perhaps matches TRBD2 (5 bases). This CDR3 has 14 residues. The V gene lost 2 bases and the J gene lost 7 bases, with 12 bases spanning the gap. Looked up from germline, CDR1 is KGHSY and CDR2 is FQNENV. Written as DNA, the CDR3 is TGTGCCAGCAGCCAAGATGGCTGGACTAATGAGCAGTTCTTC. Translation: CASSQDGWTNEQFF.

This clonotype has at least ten counts. In nucleotides, the CDR3 is TGTGCCAGCAGCTGGGGGACAGGGGAAGGTGTCCCCGGGGAGCTGTTTTTT. Amino acids: CASSWGTGEGVPGELFF. J is TRBJ2-2 and V is TRBV21-1; no DNA check was done on the table's D call, TRBD1. TRBV21-1 is shown as a pseudogene. The CDR3 is made up of 17 amino acids.

This clonotype was detected many times. The chain links TRBV14 to TRBJ2-7, with TRBD1 matching over 8 bases. Germline V gene sequence: CDR1 SGHDN, CDR2 FVKESK. The ends lost 3 bases at V and 3 bases at J; junction bases unmatched: 13. This CDR3 comprises 17 residues. The CDR3 DNA follows: TGTGCCAGCAGCCATACAGGGGGAATAGGAGCCATCTACGAGCAGTACTTC. Its protein product is CASSHTGGIGAIYEQYF.

This clonotype was recorded at least ten times. This chain uses TRBV28 with TRBJ1-2, with D possibly TRBD1 on 6 matching bases. Trimming removed 3 bases at V and 4 bases at J, with 15 bases between. Germline CDR1 and CDR2: MDHEN and SYDVKM. The CDR3 is 15 amino acids. Here the CDR3 reads CASSFPQGRVYGYTF. CDR3 bases: TGTGCCAGCAGTTTTCCCCAGGGGAGGGTCTATGGCTACACCTTC.

At least ten counts were recorded for this clonotype. The chain combines TRBV24-1 with TRBJ2-2; D not resolved. Deletions cut 5 bases from V and 0 bases from J, with 12 bases between. This CDR3 is built from 16 residues. CDR1 and CDR2 (germline): KGHDR, SFDVKD. The CDR3 reads CATSGSSFANTGELFF. In DNA, the CDR3 is TGTGCCACCAGTGGATCGTCGTTCGCGAACACCGGGGAGCTGTTTTTT.

In this sample, this clonotype turned up many times. The CDR3 reads CAISVGSDWTDTQYF. For the CDR3, the DNA is TGTGCCATCAGTGTAGGCAGCGATTGGACAGATACGCAGTATTTT. The V gene is TRBV10-3, the J gene TRBJ2-3, with D unresolved. Germline V gene lookup returns CDR1 ENHRY and CDR2 SYGVKD. The CDR3 is 15 residues long. The V gene lost 4 bases and the J gene lost 3 bases, with 14 bases spanning the gap.

This clonotype was seen at least ten times. The chain employs TRBV7-2 and TRBJ2-5; TRBD1 agrees at 8 bases. Germline trimming cut 6 bases from V and 3 bases from J; bases unmatched to any gene: 3. The CDR3 is 13 residues long. Germline V gene sequence: CDR1 SGHTA, CDR2 FQGNSA. The chain's CDR3 is CASSRDRKETQYF. The CDR3 coding sequence is TGTGCCAGCAGTCGGGACAGGAAAGAGACCCAGTACTTC.

This clonotype has ten or more counts. V is TRBV5-5 and J is TRBJ1-2; the D gene is possibly TRBD1 (5 bases). The CDR3 spans 15 residues. V lost 0 bases and J 5 bases, leaving 14 bases between the germline ends. Germline CDR1 reads SGHKS; CDR2 reads YYEKEE (reference sequence). CDR3 in amino acids: CASSLAAGMGYGYTF. CDR3 DNA sequence: TGTGCCAGCAGCTTGGCCGCAGGGATGGGATATGGCTACACCTTC.

This clonotype was picked up many times. This sequence joins TRBV7-2 and TRBJ2-7; D uncertain. Trimming shortened V by 6 bases and J by 6 bases, and 12 bases separated the two germline ends. Germline CDR1 and CDR2: SGHTA and FQGNSA. The CDR3 has 12 amino acids. The CDR3 region has the DNA TGTGCCAGCAGTATATTCTTCGGCGAGCAGTACTTC. Its translation is CASSIFFGEQYF.

In its sample, this clonotype was seen many times. The chain employs TRBV5-1 and TRBJ2-2; D is unresolved. The germline V gene encodes CDR1 SGHRS and CDR2 YFSETQ. V was trimmed by 5 bases and J by 4 bases, leaving 6 bases between them. The CDR3 spans 12 residues. CDR3 sequence: CASRSGTGELFF. CDR3 nucleotide sequence: TGCGCCAGCAGAAGTGGCACCGGGGAGCTGTTTTTT.

In this sample, this clonotype turned up many times. The J gene is TRBJ2-5, the V gene TRBV2; D is possibly TRBD1 or TRBD2 (6 bases each). V lost 6 bases and J 5 bases, leaving 16 bases between the germline ends. Germline V gene lookup returns CDR1 SNHLY and CDR2 FYNNEI. This CDR3 is 14 amino acids long. Here the CDR3 DNA reads TGTGCCAGCAGGACCGGGGGCGGTATGGAGACCCAGTACTTC. It translates to CASRTGGGMETQYF.